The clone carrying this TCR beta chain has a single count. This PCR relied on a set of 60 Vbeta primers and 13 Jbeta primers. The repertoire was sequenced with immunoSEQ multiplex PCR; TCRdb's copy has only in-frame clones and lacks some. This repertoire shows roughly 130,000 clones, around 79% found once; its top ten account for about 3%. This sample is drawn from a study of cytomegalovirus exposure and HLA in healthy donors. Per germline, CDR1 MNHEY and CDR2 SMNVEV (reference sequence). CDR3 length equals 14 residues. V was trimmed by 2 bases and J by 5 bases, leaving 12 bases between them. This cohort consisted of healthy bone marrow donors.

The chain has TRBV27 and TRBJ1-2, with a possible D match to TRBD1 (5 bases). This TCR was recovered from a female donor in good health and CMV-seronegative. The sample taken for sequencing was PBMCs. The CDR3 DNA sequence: TGTGCCAGCAGTTTACGGGAGGAGGGGTATGGCTACACCTTC. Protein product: CASSLREEGYGYTF.